The 11 T cell receptor beta chains given below trace back to one sample, sequenced in a study of a mutant IDH1 vaccine in newly diagnosed glioma. These receptors lack a known antigen. The time point: week 23, last vaccination. Each vaccine dose was 300 ug of mutant IDH1 20-mer peptide, with topical imiquimod. Clones were sequenced by immunoSEQ multiplex PCR, and TCRdb holds only the in-frame ones, with some missing. This sample yields 75,000 to 80,000 clones, of which 75% to 90% are seen a single time; 0.77% belongs to the top ten. The sequenced sample was PBMCs, obtained from a glioma patient whose treatment included an IDH1 peptide vaccine. The receptors originated from a woman aged 50 to 60 with glioma.

The V gene is TRBV5-5, the J gene TRBJ2-7; the D gene is possibly TRBD2 (6 bases). Per germline, CDR1 SGHKS and CDR2 YYEKEE (reference sequence). Trimming pared 1 base from V and 2 bases from J, leaving 13 bases between. The CDR3 has 15 amino acids. As DNA, the CDR3 is TGTGCCAGCAGCTTGTATGGCGGGATCGCCTACGAGCAGTACTTC. Encoded protein: CASSLYGGIAYEQYF.

The rearrangement joins TRBV14 to TRBJ1-2; D remains ambiguous. The germline CDR1 and CDR2 sequences are SGHDN and FVKESK. V shed 1 base and J shed 0 bases, with 9 bases lying between them. This CDR3 is built from 15 residues. The CDR3 reads CASSQGIGPNYGYTF. DNA of the CDR3: TGTGCCAGCAGCCAAGGGATAGGACCTAACTATGGCTACACCTTC.

This clone was observed once. The genes are TRBV4-2 and TRBJ2-7; 10 bases agree with TRBD2. Trimming cost V 4 bases and J 5 bases; bases outside gene matches: 8. CDR1 is LGHNA, CDR2 YNFKEQ, per germline. The CDR3 totals 15 residues. The CDR3 DNA follows: TGTGCCAGCAGCCCCACCCTAGCGGGAGCTCACGAGCAGTACTTC. It is translated as CASSPTLAGAHEQYF.

The chain links TRBV7-2 to TRBJ2-7, with TRBD1 matching over 8 bases. There are 15 residues in the CDR3. Germline V lookup: CDR1 SGHTA, CDR2 FQGNSA. V lost 5 bases to trimming and J lost 2 bases; unmatched junction nucleotides: 8. The CDR3 region has the DNA TGTGCCAGCAGCAAGGACAGGGCGGGGACCTACGAGCAGTACTTC. It is translated as CASSKDRAGTYEQYF.

The chain links TRBV6-5 to TRBJ2-7; TRBD1 or TRBD2 may be the D gene (5 bases each). Germline V gene sequence: CDR1 MNHEY, CDR2 SVGAGI. The CDR3 sequence is 13 residues long. V gave up 4 bases and J gave up 7 bases, with 14 bases separating them. This CDR3 is CASSWPGTREQYF. For the CDR3, the DNA is TGTGCCAGCAGTTGGCCGGGGACGCGGGAGCAGTACTTC.

The chain links TRBV5-5 to TRBJ2-7; TRBD1 matches at 7 bases. The CDR3 sequence is 17 residues long. The trim removed 4 bases at V and 2 bases at J, leaving 15 bases unmatched. CDR1 SGHKS and CDR2 YYEKEE come from the germline V gene (reference sequence). The CDR3 nucleotides are TGTGCCAGCAGCCCGAACCGACCGGGACAGCAGACCTACGAGCAGTACTTC. This codes for CASSPNRPGQQTYEQYF.

Comment on this clone: This CDR3 is also generated by other DNA sequences in the sample. This chain connects TRBV6-5 to TRBJ2-7; D remains ambiguous. The CDR3 has 11 amino acids. CDR1 and CDR2 from the germline V gene are MNHEY and SVGAGI. The V end lost 6 bases, the J end lost 0 bases, and 3 bases lay between the germline ends. CDR3: CASRDSYEQYF. The DNA of the CDR3 is TGTGCCAGCAGGGACTCCTACGAGCAGTACTTC.

The chain recombines TRBV5-6 with TRBJ2-6, with D perhaps TRBD1 (5 bases). Trimming stripped 4 bases from V and 0 bases from J, with 20 bases between. This CDR3 is 19 amino acids long. Germline CDR1 is SGHDT and CDR2 is YYEEEE. The CDR3 spells CASSPRWGYGRSGANVLTF. Written as DNA, the CDR3 is TGTGCCAGCAGCCCCCGTTGGGGCTACGGCCGCTCTGGGGCCAACGTCCTGACTTTC.

The V and J genes are TRBV28 and TRBJ1-2; TRBD1 matches at 9 bases. The germline V gene encodes CDR1 MDHEN and CDR2 SYDVKM. This CDR3 is built from 15 residues. J lost 2 bases, V lost 3 bases, and 4 bases had no gene match. The CDR3 nucleotides are TGTGCCAGCAGTTTCTGGGACAGGGTGAACTATGGCTACACCTTC. This gives the protein CASSFWDRVNYGYTF.

The genes are TRBV19 and TRBJ1-1, with D possibly being TRBD1 (6 bases). This CDR3 is built from 14 residues. Germline V lookup: CDR1 LNHDA, CDR2 SQIVND (reference sequence). The ends were cut back, 6 bases at V and 13 bases at J, with 24 bases in the middle. CDR3 sequence: CASSHLGGLQEVFF. The CDR3 DNA sequence: TGTGCCAGTAGCCACCTGGGGGGCCTCCAGGAGGTTTTCTTT.

This clone has more than one count but fewer than ten. V is TRBV5-4 and J is TRBJ2-6, with TRBD1 as a possible D gene (6 bases). Germline V CDR1 and CDR2: SGHNT, YYREEE (reference sequence). The CDR3 consists of 18 residues. Trimming took 6 bases from V and 2 from J, leaving 21 bases between them. Here the CDR3 reads CASTIGMAGDAGANVLTF. The DNA of the CDR3 is TGTGCCAGCACCATCGGGATGGCAGGGGATGCTGGGGCCAACGTCCTGACTTTC.